One and the same sample provided the 9 T cell receptor beta chains below, sequenced in a study of blood T cell repertoires in COVID-19. Some clones are missing from TCRdb's copy, which holds only in-frame ones; the method was immunoSEQ multiplex PCR. The data contain about 88,000 clones, roughly 83% of them singletons. The sample consisted of peripheral blood. The receptors stem from a human donor in a cohort sampled during active COVID-19.

This sequence joins TRBV28 and TRBJ2-5, with D maybe TRBD1 (6 bases). CDR1 is MDHEN, CDR2 SYDVKM, per germline. The CDR3 sequence is 15 residues long. Deletions cut 5 bases from V and 2 bases from J, with 15 bases between. CDR3 in DNA: TGTGCCAGCAGTCCTCTCACAGGGAATCAAGAGACCCAGTACTTC. The encoded protein is CASSPLTGNQETQYF.

The chain couples TRBV3-1 (or the pseudogene TRBV3-2) to TRBJ2-7, with TRBD1 matching 9 bases. The CDR3 is 17 amino acids. Germline V lookup: CDR1 LGHDT, CDR2 YNNKEL (reference sequence). With V trimmed by 4 bases and J by 6 bases, 16 bases remained unmatched. The DNA for the CDR3 is TGTGCCAGCAGCCCATCCAACTTTGGGACAGGGTTGGTCGAGCAGTACTTC. Translating it yields CASSPSNFGTGLVEQYF.

This clone was seen once. The chain carries TRBV7-2 and TRBJ2-5; the match to TRBD1 covers 7 bases. Germline CDR1 is SGHTA and CDR2 is FQGNSA. V shed 2 bases and J 4 bases; nucleotides not matched to a gene: 7. CDR3 length: 15 residues. CDR3: CASSLTAGGRETQYF. The CDR3 DNA reads as TGTGCCAGCAGCTTAACGGCAGGGGGAAGAGAGACCCAGTACTTC.

The chain couples TRBV11-2 to TRBJ2-1, with D possibly TRBD1 on 6 matching bases. Germline values: CDR1 SGHAT, CDR2 FQNNGV. With 5 bases removed from V and 0 bases from J, the gap between germline ends came to 14 bases. The CDR3 is made up of 16 amino acids. The CDR3 loop reads CASSQGRGGSYNEQFF. CDR3 DNA: TGTGCCAGCAGCCAGGGTCGAGGGGGCTCCTACAATGAGCAGTTCTTC. The whole variable domain, remainder taken from reference TRBV11-2 and TRBJ2-1, is EAGVAQSPRYKIIEKRQSVAFWCNPISGHATLYWYQQILGQGPKLLIQFQNNGVVDDSQLPKDRFSAERLKGVDSTLKIQPAKLEDSAVYLCASSQGRGGSYNEQFFGPGTRLTVL.

The chain couples TRBV19 to TRBJ1-2; 7 bases match TRBD1. Germline V gene data show CDR1 as LNHDA and CDR2 as SQIVND (reference sequence). With V trimmed by 4 bases and J by 7 bases, 3 bases remained unmatched. There are 12 residues in the CDR3. The CDR3 here is CASSNTGVGYTF. The DNA of the CDR3 is TGTGCCAGTAGTAATACAGGGGTTGGCTACACCTTC.

V and J are TRBV28 and TRBJ2-5, with D maybe TRBD1 (5 bases). V lost 3 bases, J lost 5 bases, and 16 bases lay in between. This CDR3 is 15 amino acids long. Germline assignment: CDR1 MDHEN and CDR2 SYDVKM. DNA for the CDR3: TGTGCCAGCAGTTTGGGCAGGGCTAAGGGGGAGACCCAGTACTTC. Translation: CASSLGRAKGETQYF.

This clone was seen only a few times. This chain joins TRBV7-2 and TRBJ1-6; TRBD1 matches 7 bases. The ends lost 5 bases at V and 13 bases at J; junction bases unmatched: 14. CDR1 and CDR2 (germline): SGHTA, FQGNSA. The CDR3 extends over 15 amino acids. CDR3 DNA: TGTGCCAGCAGCACTAATCCGGGACAGACCTTGCCCCTCCACTTT. It codes for CASSTNPGQTLPLHF.

V gene TRBV5-6 combines with J gene TRBJ1-2; tentative D call: TRBD1 (5 bases). Germline CDR1 reads SGHDT; CDR2 reads YYEEEE. V lost 4 bases and J lost 4, with 14 bases in between. The CDR3 runs to 14 residues. The CDR3 is CASSPGLTGYGYTF. The CDR3 DNA reads as TGTGCCAGCAGCCCCGGATTAACAGGCTATGGCTACACCTTC. Full variable domain (missing parts from reference TRBV5-6 and TRBJ1-2): DAGVTQSPTHLIKTRGQQVTLRCSPKSGHDTVSWYQQALGQGPQFIFQYYEEEERQRGNFPDRFSGHQFPNYSSELNVNALLLGDSALYLCASSPGLTGYGYTFGSGTRLTVV.

This chain links TRBV6-5 with TRBJ2-1; tentatively, D is TRBD1 (7 bases). The germline V and J ends were trimmed by 0 bases and 4 bases, with 13 bases remaining between them. The germline V gene encodes CDR1 MNHEY and CDR2 SVGAGI. The CDR3 is made up of 16 amino acids. CDR3 sequence reads: CASSYSGGGTYNEQFF. The DNA of the CDR3 is TGTGCCAGCAGTTACTCAGGAGGGGGCACGTACAATGAGCAGTTCTTC.